Sequencing of this TCR beta chain was carried out in a study of metastatic and nonmetastatic thyroid tumors. V lost 1 base, J lost 2 bases, and 21 bases lay in between. The CDR3 is made up of 18 amino acids. Looked up from germline, CDR1 is MNHNS and CDR2 is SASEGT. Patients had received no treatment of any kind before thyroid surgery. TCRdb re-analyzed the PCR reads through MiXCR. The data show some 19,000 clones, 20% to 30% seen once. The V and J genes are TRBV6-1 and TRBJ2-7; weak D call: TRBD2 (6 bases). Sequencing was done on a sample of blood. The TCR sequence derives from a male donor with papillary thyroid cancer or a benign thyroid nodule (not recorded which). Some clones in this sample may be carry-over from other donors' samples. CDR3 in DNA: TGTGCCAGCAGTGAAGGGCCCCCCCTCGGGGGATCTACCTACGAGCAGTACTTC. Its protein is CASSEGPPLGGSTYEQYF.